This TCR beta chain was obtained from a study of shared clonotypes between healthy human individuals. Study overall: Donor composition was two women and three men, aged 18 to 49. Each donor contributed plates that comprised three CD4 naive, three CD4 memory, two CD8 naive and one CD8 memory.

CD45RO-negative, CCR7-positively selected cells formed the naive CD8 fraction, excluding terminally differentiated effector memory CD45RA+ cells. CDR3 size: 13 residues. Trimming removed 6 bases from V and 5 bases from J; junction bases left unmatched: 5. Germline V gene sequence: CDR1 SGHNT, CDR2 YYREEE (reference sequence). How the authors handled the data: ImmunoSEQ supplied junction-only sequences lacking quality scores, so filtering was different. Some clones are missing from TCRdb's copy, which holds only in-frame ones; the method was immunoSEQ multiplex PCR. V and J calls and clone size follow that table, whereas D and trimming were derived from the DNA. This sample has about 600,000 clones, with about 95% found just once.

The TCR was taken from a woman in her twenties or thirties in good health. Source material: naive CD8+ T cells sorted from blood. The chain joins TRBV5-4 to TRBJ1-2; 9 bases are shared with TRBD1. CDR3 sequence (DNA): TGTGCCAGCAATGAGGACAGGGGATATGGCTACACCTTC. Translation: CASNEDRGYGYTF.